This TCR beta chain derives from a study of blood T cell repertoires in COVID-19. Study at large: Collection of acute and convalescent COVID-19 samples took place in the United States, Italy and Spain.

The CDR3 spans 17 residues. Germline V gene lookup returns CDR1 SGHTA and CDR2 FQGNSA. Trimming pared 0 bases from V and 5 bases from J, leaving 14 bases between. The assay was immunoSEQ multiplex PCR, and TCRdb's table has in-frame clones only and misses some. The data show some 120,000 clones, with 65% to 90% seen just once and under 8% held by the top ten. The chain is built from TRBV7-2 and TRBJ1-6; tentatively, D is TRBD1 (6 bases). Sequencing was performed on peripheral blood. This receptor was obtained from a man aged 80 or over with active or convalescent COVID-19. CDR3 region: CASSLAAGGPDNSPLHF. DNA of the CDR3: TGTGCCAGCAGCTTAGCTGCCGGGGGGCCGGATAATTCACCCCTCCACTTT.